Here is one TCR beta chain with its context. The antigen it binds to is not known. No base-level quality is on record; no much larger clone is a single base apart. The sample comes from a study of OX40 agonist ivuxolimab in advanced cancers. With regard to the full study: The costimulatory receptor OX40 (CD134) was targeted by ivuxolimab, a fully human IgG2 agonistic monoclonal antibody. Intravenous ivuxolimab was administered to patients every 2 weeks at six dose levels: 0.01, 0.1, 0.3, 1.5, 3 and 10 mg/kg. Among the approximately 50 dose-escalation patients, around 19 had hepatocellular carcinoma, approximately 15 melanoma, 9 renal cell carcinoma and 9 head and neck cancer. In the dose-escalation cohort, 82.7% of patients were male, and the mean age was approximately 60 years, with a range of about 23 to 90. Prior anti-PD-1, anti-PD-L1 or anti-CTLA-4 therapy was permitted, and checkpoint inhibitors had been received by around 39% of dose-escalation patients. Partial responses occurred in three dose-escalation patients: two with cutaneous melanoma and one with hepatocellular carcinoma. The point of sequencing TCRbeta in the periphery was to test whether ivuxolimab changed TCR sequence diversity and drove clonal T-cell expansion. The paper reports the monotherapy dose-escalation portion (N of about 56 patients) of the phase I ivuxolimab trial.

The trial excluded patients who had a history of autoimmune disease or were on systemic immunosuppression. In every dose cohort, peripheral blood was drawn for TCR sequencing at baseline, cycle 4 day 1, and cycle 7 day 1. The samples were drawn from a first-in-human, open-label, multicenter phase I dose-escalation trial of ivuxolimab. Adults with locally advanced or metastatic head and neck squamous cell, hepatocellular, melanoma or renal cell carcinoma were enrolled in the trial. Before TCR sequencing, CD4+ T cells and CD8+ T cells from peripheral blood were sorted into separate populations. Genomic DNA was extracted from sorted cells for sequencing of the TCRbeta CDR3 region. The immunoSEQ Assay was used to sequence the TCRbeta CDR3 regions. In TCRdb, the immuneACCESS table is reduced to in-frame sequences with V and J assigned. These tables do not hold every clone; where another copy was compared, an unresolved V gene accounts for under half, and the others remain unexplained. The sample table shows approximately 100,000 clones, and 90% are seen once. The leading ten clones occupy about 0.29% of the sample.

Paper-wide results and their limitations: Low levels of normalized T-cell clonal expansion were also seen in some nonresponding patients. The antigen specificity of the peripheral T cells that underwent clonal expansion was not determined. In partial responders in the 0.1-3.0 mg/kg groups, normalized peripheral clonal expansion was found to be among the lowest, especially among CD8+ T cells. At doses of 0.1 to 3.0 mg/kg, clonal expansion of both CD4+ and CD8+ blood T cells was observed from baseline to week 6. After ivuxolimab, expanded clones were on average more numerous among CD8+ T cells than among CD4+ T cells.

CDR1 and CDR2 (SGHTA, FQGTGA) derive from the germline V gene. V is trimmed back by 4 bases and J by 4 bases, and the junction contains 6 bases that no gene match accounts for. Its CDR3 holds 15 amino acids, cysteine through phenylalanine. The kept DNA is CDR3 alone, 45 bases in frame from the first base. The origin of this receptor is an adult with an advanced solid tumor such as melanoma, head and neck, liver or kidney cancer. The rearranged chain carries TRBV7-3 and TRBJ2-2; TRBD1 lines up with 7 middle nucleotides. The material sequenced was CD4+ or CD8+ T cells sorted from blood, taken in a trial of the OX40 agonist ivuxolimab. At the DNA level, the sequence is TGTGCCAGCAGCTCCAAGACAGGGTTCACCGGGGAGCTGTTTTTT. Its translation is CASSSKTGFTGELFF.